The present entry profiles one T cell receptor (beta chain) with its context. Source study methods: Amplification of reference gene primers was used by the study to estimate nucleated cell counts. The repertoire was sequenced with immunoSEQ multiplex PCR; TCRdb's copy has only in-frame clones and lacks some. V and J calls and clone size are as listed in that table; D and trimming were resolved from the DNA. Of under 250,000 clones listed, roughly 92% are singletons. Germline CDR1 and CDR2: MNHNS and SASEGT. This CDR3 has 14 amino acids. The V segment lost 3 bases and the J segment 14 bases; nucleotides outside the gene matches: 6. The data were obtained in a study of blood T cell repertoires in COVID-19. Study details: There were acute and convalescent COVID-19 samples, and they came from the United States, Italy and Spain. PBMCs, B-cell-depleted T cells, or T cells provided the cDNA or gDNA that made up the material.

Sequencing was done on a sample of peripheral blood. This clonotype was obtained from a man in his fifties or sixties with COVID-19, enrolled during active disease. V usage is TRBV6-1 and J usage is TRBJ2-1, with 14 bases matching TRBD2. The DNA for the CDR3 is TGTGCCAGCAGTGAGAGGACTAGCGGGGGGTCGGAGTTCTTC. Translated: CASSERTSGGSEFF.